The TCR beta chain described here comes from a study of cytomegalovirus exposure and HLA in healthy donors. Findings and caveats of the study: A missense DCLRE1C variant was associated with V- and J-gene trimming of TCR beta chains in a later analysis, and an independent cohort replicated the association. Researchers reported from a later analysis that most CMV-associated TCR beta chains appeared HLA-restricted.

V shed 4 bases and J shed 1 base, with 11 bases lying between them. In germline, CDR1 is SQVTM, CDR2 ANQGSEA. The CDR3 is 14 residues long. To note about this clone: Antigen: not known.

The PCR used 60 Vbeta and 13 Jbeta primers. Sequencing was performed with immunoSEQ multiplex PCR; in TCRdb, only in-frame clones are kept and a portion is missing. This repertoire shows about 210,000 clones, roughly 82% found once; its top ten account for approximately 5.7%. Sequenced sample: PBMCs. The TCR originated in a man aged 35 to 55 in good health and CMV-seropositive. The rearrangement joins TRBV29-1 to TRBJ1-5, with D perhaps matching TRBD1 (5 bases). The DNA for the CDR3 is TGCAGCGTTGTCCAGGGAACAAGCAATCAGCCCCAGCATTTT. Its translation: CSVVQGTSNQPQHF.